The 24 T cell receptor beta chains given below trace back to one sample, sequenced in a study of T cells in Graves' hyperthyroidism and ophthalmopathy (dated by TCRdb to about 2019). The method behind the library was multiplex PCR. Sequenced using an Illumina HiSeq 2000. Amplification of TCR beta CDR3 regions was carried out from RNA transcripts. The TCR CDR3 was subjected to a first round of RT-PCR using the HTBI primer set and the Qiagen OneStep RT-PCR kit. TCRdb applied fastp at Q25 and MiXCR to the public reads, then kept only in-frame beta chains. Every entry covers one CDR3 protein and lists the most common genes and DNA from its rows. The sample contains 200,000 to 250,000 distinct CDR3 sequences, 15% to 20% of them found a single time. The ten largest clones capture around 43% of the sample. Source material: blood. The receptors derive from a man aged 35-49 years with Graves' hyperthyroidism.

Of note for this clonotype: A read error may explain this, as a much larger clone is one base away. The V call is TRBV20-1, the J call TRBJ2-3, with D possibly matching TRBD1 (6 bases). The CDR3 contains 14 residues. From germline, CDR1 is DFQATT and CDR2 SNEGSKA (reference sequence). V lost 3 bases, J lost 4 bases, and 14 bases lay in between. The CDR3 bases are TGCAGTGCTAGGGGGACACAGGCGGCAGATACGCAGTATTTT. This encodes CSARGTQAADTQYF.

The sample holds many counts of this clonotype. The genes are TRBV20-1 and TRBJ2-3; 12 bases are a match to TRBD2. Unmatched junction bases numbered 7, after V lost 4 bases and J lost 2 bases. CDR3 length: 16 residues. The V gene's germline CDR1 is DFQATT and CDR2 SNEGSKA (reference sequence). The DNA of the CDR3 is TGCAGTGCTATTACGACTAGCGGGGGATACACAGATACGCAGTATTTT. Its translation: CSAITTSGGYTDTQYF.

The CDR3 region is CASRITGTKGNTIYF. CDR3 nucleotides: TGTGCCAGTAGGATCACCGGGACAAAAGGAAACACCATATATTTT. The chain employs TRBV19 and TRBJ1-3; possible D gene TRBD1, 6 bases. The CDR3 spans 15 residues. The germline V and J ends were trimmed by 6 bases and 4 bases, with 16 bases remaining between them. Germline V gene lookup returns CDR1 LNHDA and CDR2 SQIVND (reference sequence). The full variable domain, completed using reference TRBV19 and TRBJ1-3, is DGGITQSPKYLFRKEGQNVTLSCEQNLNHDAMYWYRQDPGQGLRLIYYSQIVNDFQKGDIAEGYSVSREKKESFPLTVTSAQKNPTAFYLCASRITGTKGNTIYFGEGSWLTVV.

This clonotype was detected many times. The CDR3 nucleotides are TGTGCCTGGCGAAGGGATAGCACAGATACGCAGTATTTT. This codes for CAWRRDSTDTQYF. The J gene is TRBJ2-3, the V gene TRBV30, with D unresolved. Trimming took off 5 bases at V and 0 bases at J, with 9 bases between the two ends. The CDR3 runs to 13 residues. The germline V gene encodes CDR1 GTSNPN and CDR2 SVGIG (reference sequence).

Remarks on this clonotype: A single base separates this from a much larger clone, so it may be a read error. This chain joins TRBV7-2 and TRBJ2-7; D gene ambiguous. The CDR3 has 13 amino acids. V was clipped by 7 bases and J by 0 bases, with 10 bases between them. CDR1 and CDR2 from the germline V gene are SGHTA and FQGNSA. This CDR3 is CASNLPGSYEQYF. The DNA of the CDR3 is TGTGCCAGCAACCTCCCGGGCTCCTACGAGCAGTACTTC. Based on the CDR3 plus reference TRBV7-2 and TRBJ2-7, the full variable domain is GAGVSQSPSNKVTEKGKDVELRCDPISGHTALYWYRQSLGQGLEFLIYFQGNSAPDKSGLPSDRFSAERTGGSVSTLTIQRTQQEDSAVYLCASNLPGSYEQYFGPGTRLTVT.

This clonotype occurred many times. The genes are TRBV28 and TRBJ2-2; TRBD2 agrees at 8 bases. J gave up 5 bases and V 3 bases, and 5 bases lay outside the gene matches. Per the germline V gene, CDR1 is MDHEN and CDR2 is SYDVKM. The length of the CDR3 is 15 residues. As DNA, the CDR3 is TGTGCCAGCAGTTTTCGGGGGGGGGTGACCGGGGAGCTGTTTTTT. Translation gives CASSFRGGVTGELFF.

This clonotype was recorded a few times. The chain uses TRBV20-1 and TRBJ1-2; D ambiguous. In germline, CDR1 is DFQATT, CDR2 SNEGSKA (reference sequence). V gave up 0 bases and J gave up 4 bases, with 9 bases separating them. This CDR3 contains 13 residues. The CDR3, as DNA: TGCAGTGCTAGAGATGTCCGTATCTATGGCTACACCTTC. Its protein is CSARDVRIYGYTF.

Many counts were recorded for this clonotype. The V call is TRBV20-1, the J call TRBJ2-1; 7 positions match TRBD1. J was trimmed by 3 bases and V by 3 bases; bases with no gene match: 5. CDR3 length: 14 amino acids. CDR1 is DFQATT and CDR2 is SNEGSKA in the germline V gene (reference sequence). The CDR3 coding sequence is TGCAGTGCTAGTGGGAACAGGGGCTACAATGAGCAGTTCTTC. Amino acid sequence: CSASGNRGYNEQFF.

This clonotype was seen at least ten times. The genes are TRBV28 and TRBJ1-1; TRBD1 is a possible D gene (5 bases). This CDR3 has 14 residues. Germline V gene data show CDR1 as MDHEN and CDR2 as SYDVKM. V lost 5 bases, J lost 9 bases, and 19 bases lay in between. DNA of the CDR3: TGTGCCAGCAGTGGCCCCCACAGGTCCCCGAAAGCTTTCTTT. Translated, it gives CASSGPHRSPKAFF.

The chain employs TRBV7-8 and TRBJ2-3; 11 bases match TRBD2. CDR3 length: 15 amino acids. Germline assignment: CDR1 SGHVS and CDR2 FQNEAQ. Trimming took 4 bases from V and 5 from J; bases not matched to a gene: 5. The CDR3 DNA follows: TGTGCCAGCAGCTATATAGCGGGGGGGCAAGATACGCAGTATTTT. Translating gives CASSYIAGGQDTQYF.

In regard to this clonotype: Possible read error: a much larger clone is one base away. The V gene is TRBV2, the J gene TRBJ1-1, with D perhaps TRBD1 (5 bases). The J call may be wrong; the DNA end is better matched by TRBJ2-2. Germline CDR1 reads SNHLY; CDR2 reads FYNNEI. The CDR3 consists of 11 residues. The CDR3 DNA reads TGTGCCAGCAGTGCTAACAGGAAGCTGTTTTTT. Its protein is CASSANRKLFF.

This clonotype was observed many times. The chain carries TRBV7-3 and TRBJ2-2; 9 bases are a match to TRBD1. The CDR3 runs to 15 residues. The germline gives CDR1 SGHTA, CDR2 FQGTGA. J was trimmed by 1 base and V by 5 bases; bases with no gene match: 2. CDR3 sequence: CASSMGQGNTGELFF. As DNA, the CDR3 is TGTGCCAGCAGCATGGGACAGGGGAACACCGGGGAGCTGTTTTTT.

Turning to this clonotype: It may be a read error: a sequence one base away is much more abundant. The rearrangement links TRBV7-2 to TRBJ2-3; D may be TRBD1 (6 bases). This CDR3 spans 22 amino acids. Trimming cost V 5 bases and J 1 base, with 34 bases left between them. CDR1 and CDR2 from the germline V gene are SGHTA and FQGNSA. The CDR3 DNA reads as TGTGCCAGCAGCCAAGAGTGGGGTAGTGGGACAAACTCCACCGGGGGCACAGATACGCAGTATTTT. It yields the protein CASSQEWGSGTNSTGGTDTQYF.

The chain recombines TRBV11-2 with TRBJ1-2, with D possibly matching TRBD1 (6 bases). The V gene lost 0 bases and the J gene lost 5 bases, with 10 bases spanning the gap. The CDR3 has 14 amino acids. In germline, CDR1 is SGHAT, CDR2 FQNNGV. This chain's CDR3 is CASSLEQGIYGYTF. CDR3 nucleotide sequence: TGTGCCAGCAGCTTAGAACAGGGTATTTATGGCTACACCTTC.

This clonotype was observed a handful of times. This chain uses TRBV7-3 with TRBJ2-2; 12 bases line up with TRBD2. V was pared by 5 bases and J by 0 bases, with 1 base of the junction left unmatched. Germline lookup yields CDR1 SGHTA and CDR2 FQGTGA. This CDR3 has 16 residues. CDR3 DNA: TGTGCCAGCAGCCGACTAGCGGGGGCGAACACCGGGGAGCTGTTTTTT. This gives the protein CASSRLAGANTGELFF. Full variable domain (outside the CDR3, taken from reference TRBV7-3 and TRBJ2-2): GAGVSQTPSNKVTEKGKYVELRCDPISGHTALYWYRQSLGQGPEFLIYFQGTGAADDSGLPNDRFFAVRPEGSVSTLKIQRTERGDSAVYLCASSRLAGANTGELFFGEGSRLTVL.

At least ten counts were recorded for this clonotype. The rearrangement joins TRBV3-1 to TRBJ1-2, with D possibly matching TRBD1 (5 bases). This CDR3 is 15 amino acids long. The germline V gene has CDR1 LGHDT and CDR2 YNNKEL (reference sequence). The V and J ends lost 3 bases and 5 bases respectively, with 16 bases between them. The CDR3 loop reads CASSHPGGGIYGYTF. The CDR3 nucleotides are TGTGCCAGCAGCCACCCCGGGGGAGGCATATATGGCTACACCTTC.

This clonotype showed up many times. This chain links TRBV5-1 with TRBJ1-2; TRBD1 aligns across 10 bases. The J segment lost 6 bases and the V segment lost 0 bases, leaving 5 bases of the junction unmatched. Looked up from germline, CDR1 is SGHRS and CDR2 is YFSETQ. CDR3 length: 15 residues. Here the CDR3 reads CASSLVGQGMNGYTF. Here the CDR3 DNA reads TGCGCCAGCAGCTTGGTGGGACAGGGGATGAATGGCTACACCTTC.

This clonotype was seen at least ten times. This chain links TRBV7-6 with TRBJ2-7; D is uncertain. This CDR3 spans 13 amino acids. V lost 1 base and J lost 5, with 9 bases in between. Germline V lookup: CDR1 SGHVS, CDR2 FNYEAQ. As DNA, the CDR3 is TGTGCCAGCAGCTTAGGAAGAGACAACGAGCAGTACTTC. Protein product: CASSLGRDNEQYF.

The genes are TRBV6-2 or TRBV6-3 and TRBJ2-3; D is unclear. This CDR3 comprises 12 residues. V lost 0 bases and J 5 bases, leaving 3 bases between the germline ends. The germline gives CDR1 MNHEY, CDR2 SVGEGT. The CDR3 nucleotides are TGTGCCAGCAGTTACTCGATAGATACGCAGTATTTT. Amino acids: CASSYSIDTQYF.

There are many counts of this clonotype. This CDR3 is CSARQVFTDTQYF. The CDR3 nucleotides are TGCAGTGCTAGACAGGTCTTCACAGATACGCAGTATTTT. The chain carries TRBV20-1 and TRBJ2-3; D call uncertain. The CDR3 is made up of 13 amino acids. V was cut by 2 bases and J by 2 bases, with 8 bases left in between. CDR1 DFQATT and CDR2 SNEGSKA come from the germline V gene (reference sequence).

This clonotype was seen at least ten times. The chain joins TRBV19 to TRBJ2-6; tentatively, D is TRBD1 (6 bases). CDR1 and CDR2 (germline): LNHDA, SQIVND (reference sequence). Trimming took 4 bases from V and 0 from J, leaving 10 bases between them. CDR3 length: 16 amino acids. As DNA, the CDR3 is TGTGCCAGTAGTACGGACAGAGCCTCTGGGGCCAACGTCCTGACTTTC. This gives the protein CASSTDRASGANVLTF. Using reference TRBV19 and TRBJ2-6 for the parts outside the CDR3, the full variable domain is DGGITQSPKYLFRKEGQNVTLSCEQNLNHDAMYWYRQDPGQGLRLIYYSQIVNDFQKGDIAEGYSVSREKKESFPLTVTSAQKNPTAFYLCASSTDRASGANVLTFGAGSRLTVL.

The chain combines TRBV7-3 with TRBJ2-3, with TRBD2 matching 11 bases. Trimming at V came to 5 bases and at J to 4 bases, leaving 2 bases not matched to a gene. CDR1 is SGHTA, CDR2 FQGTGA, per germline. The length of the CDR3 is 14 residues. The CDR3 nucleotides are TGTGCCAGCAGCCGACTAGCGGGGTCAGATACGCAGTATTTT. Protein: CASSRLAGSDTQYF.

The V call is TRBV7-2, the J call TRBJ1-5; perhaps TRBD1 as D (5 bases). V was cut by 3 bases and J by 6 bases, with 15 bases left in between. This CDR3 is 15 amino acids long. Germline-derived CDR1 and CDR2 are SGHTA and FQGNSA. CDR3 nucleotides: TGTGCCAGCAGCTTTTCCAGGGAAGGGTCTCAGCCCCAGCATTTT. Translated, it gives CASSFSREGSQPQHF.

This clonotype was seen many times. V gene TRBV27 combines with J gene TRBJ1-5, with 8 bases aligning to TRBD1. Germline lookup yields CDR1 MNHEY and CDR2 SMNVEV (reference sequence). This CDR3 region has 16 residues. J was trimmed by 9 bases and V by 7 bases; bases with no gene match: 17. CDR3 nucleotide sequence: TGTGCCAGCAACAGGGGGGGAGACGGAGTTTTGAGGCCCCAGCATTTT. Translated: CASNRGGDGVLRPQHF.